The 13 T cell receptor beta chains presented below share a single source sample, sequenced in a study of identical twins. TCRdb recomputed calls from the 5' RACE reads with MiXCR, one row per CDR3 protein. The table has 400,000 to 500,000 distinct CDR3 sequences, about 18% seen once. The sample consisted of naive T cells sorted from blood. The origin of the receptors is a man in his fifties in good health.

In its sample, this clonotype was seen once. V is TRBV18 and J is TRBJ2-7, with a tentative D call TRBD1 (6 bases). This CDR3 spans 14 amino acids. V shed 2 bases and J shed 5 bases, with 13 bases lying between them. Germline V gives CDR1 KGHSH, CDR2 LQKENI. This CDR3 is CASSPSAGVHEQYF. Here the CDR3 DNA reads TGTGCCAGCTCACCATCCGCAGGGGTACACGAGCAGTACTTC.

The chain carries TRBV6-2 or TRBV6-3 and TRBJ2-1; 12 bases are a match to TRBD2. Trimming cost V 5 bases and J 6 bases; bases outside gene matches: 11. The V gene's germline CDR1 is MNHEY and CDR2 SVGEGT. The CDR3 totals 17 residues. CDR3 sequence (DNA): TGTGCCAGCAGTCACCCTACTAGCGGGAGGCCCCCCAATGAGCAGTTCTTC. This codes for CASSHPTSGRPPNEQFF.

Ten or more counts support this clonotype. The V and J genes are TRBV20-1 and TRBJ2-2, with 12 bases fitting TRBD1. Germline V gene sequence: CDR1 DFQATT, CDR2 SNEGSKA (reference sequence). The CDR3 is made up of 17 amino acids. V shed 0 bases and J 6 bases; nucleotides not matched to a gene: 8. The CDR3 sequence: CSARDRDRGRMAGELFF. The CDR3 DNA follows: TGCAGTGCTAGAGATAGGGACAGGGGGCGCATGGCCGGGGAGCTGTTTTTT.

The CDR3 DNA follows: TGTGCCAGCAGTGAATCAGGGGAATCCTACGAGCAGTACTTC. Its translation: CASSESGESYEQYF. The chain has TRBV25-1 and TRBJ2-7, with D tentatively TRBD1 (6 bases). The CDR3 covers 14 residues. Trimming cost V 1 base and J 1 base, with 8 bases left between them. The germline V gene has CDR1 MGHDK and CDR2 SYGVNS.

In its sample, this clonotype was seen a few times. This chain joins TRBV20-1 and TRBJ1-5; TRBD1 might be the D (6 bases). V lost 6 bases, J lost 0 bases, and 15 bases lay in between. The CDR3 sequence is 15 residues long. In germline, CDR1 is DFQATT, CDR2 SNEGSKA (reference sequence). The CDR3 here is CSARRGADSNQPQHF. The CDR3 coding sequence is TGCAGTGCCCGGCGGGGGGCAGATAGCAATCAGCCCCAGCATTTT.

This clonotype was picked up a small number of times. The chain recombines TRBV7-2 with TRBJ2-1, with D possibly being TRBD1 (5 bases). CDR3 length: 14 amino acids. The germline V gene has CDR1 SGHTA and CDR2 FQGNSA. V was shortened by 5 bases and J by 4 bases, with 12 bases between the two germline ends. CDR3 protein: CASSPGPAYNEQFF. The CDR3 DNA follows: TGTGCCAGCAGCCCAGGGCCAGCATACAATGAGCAGTTCTTC.

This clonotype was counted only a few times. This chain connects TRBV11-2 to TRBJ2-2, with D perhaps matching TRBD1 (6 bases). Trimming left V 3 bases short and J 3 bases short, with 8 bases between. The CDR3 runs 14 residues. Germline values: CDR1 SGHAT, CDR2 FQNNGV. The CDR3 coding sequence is TGTGCCAGCAGCTTGTACAGGGACACCGGGGAGCTGTTTTTT. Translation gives CASSLYRDTGELFF.

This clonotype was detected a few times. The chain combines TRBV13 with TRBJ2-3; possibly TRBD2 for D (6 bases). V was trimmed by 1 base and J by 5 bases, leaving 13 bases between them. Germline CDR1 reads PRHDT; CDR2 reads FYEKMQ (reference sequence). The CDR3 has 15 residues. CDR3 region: CASSLVLASRDTQYF. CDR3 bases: TGTGCCAGCAGCTTAGTACTAGCCTCAAGAGATACGCAGTATTTT.

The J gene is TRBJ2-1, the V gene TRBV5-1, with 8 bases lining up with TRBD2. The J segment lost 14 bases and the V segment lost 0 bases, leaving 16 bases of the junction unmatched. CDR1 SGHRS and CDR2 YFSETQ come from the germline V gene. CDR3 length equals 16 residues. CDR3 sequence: CASSLVRVRLGTRKFF. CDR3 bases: TGCGCCAGCAGCTTGGTAAGGGTTCGCCTTGGGACTAGAAAGTTCTTC. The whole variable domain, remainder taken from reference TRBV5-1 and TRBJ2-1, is KAGVTQTPRYLIKTRGQQVTLSCSPISGHRSVSWYQQTPGQGLQFLFEYFSETQRNKGNFPGRFSGRQFSNSRSEMNVSTLELGDSALYLCASSLVRVRLGTRKFFGPGTRLTVL.

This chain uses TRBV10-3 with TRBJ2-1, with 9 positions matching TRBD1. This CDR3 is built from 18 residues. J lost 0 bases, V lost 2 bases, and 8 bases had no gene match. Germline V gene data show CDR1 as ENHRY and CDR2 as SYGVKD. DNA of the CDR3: TGTGCCATCAGTGAGGGACAGGGGACGGGGACCTCCTACAATGAGCAGTTCTTC. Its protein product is CAISEGQGTGTSYNEQFF.

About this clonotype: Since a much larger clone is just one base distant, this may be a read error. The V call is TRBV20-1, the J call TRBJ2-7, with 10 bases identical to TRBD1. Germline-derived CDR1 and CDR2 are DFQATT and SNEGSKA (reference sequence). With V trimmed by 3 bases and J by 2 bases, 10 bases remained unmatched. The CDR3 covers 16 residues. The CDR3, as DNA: TGCAGTGCTAGTCCTCTTACCGGGACAGGGGCCTACGAGCAGTACTTC. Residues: CSASPLTGTGAYEQYF.

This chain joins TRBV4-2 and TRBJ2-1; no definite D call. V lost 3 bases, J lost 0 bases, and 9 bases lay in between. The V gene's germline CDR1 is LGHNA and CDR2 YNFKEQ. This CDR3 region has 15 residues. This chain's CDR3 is CASSQIIGSYNEQFF. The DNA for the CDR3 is TGTGCCAGCAGCCAGATAATAGGCTCCTACAATGAGCAGTTCTTC.

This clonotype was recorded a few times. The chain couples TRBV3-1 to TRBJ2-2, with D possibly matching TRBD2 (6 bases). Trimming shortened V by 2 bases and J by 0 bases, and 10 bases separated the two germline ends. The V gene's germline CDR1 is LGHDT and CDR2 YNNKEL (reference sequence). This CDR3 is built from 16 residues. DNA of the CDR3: TGTGCCAGCAGCCAACCAGCGGGCCCGAACACCGGGGAGCTGTTTTTT. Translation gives CASSQPAGPNTGELFF.